These 7 T cell receptor beta chains came from one sample sequenced in a study of blood T cell repertoires in COVID-19. Produced via immunoSEQ multiplex PCR; TCRdb's table is partial and in-frame only. Of 200,000 to 250,000 clones in the sample, approximately 85% were seen once. The specimen was peripheral blood. The receptors here all came from a man over 45 with COVID-19, enrolled during active disease.

This chain joins TRBV30 and TRBJ2-5; 7 nucleotides agree with TRBD1. Germline lookup yields CDR1 GTSNPN and CDR2 SVGIG (reference sequence). The CDR3 runs 13 residues. V was clipped by 0 bases and J by 4 bases; unmatched bases: 2. The CDR3 loop is CAWSVNRGETQYF. In DNA form, the CDR3 reads TGTGCCTGGAGTGTAAACAGGGGAGAGACCCAGTACTTC.

This clone was observed a single time. This chain uses TRBV18 with TRBJ2-5; TRBD2 agrees at 14 bases. The CDR3 contains 18 residues. Germline-derived CDR1 and CDR2 are KGHSH and LQKENI. Trimming removed 3 bases from V and 0 bases from J; junction bases left unmatched: 6. CDR3 amino acids: CASSPRTSGGSYQETQYF. The CDR3 nucleotides read TGTGCCAGCTCACCTAGGACTAGCGGGGGGTCTTACCAAGAGACCCAGTACTTC.

This chain uses TRBV6-2 or TRBV6-3 with TRBJ1-5; D is possibly TRBD1 (5 bases). Per germline, CDR1 MNHEY and CDR2 SVGEGT. This CDR3 spans 17 amino acids. Trimming left V 4 bases short and J 10 bases short, with 26 bases between. CDR3 in amino acids: CASSFLGGAEGGSPQHF. The CDR3 DNA follows: TGTGCCAGCAGTTTTTTGGGGGGTGCTGAGGGCGGATCACCCCAGCATTTT.

About this clone itself: Different DNA sequences within this sample yield the same CDR3. This chain connects TRBV7-6 to TRBJ2-7, with D perhaps matching TRBD2 (5 bases). The germline V and J ends were trimmed by 4 bases and 4 bases, with 8 bases remaining between them. The CDR3 has 12 amino acids. Germline CDR1 reads SGHVS; CDR2 reads FNYEAQ. DNA of the CDR3: TGTGCCAGCAGCTCCCGGGGTTACGAGCAGTACTTC. Amino acids: CASSSRGYEQYF.

This clone occurred a few times. The chain combines TRBV30 with TRBJ1-1, with TRBD1 matching 7 bases. J gave up 5 bases and V 2 bases, and 5 bases lay outside the gene matches. In germline, CDR1 is GTSNPN, CDR2 SVGIG (reference sequence). This CDR3 region has 13 residues. This CDR3 is CAWSLLTGTEAFF. CDR3 nucleotides: TGTGCCTGGAGTCTCCTGACAGGGACTGAAGCTTTCTTT.

This chain uses TRBV10-3 with TRBJ2-7; TRBD1 matches at 7 bases. The V gene end was trimmed by 6 bases and the J gene end by 1 base; junction bases not matched to a gene: 6. Germline V gene lookup returns CDR1 ENHRY and CDR2 SYGVKD. The CDR3 sequence is 14 residues long. CDR3 amino acids: CAIRQGTLSYEQYF. CDR3 nucleotide sequence: TGTGCCATCAGACAGGGGACCTTATCCTACGAGCAGTACTTC.

The chain has TRBV28 and TRBJ2-1; 9 bases line up with TRBD1. The CDR3 has 16 residues. Germline CDR1 and CDR2: MDHEN and SYDVKM. Losses at the gene ends were 2 bases for V and 4 bases for J; bases not matched to a gene: 6. Here the CDR3 DNA reads TGTGCCAGCAGTTTAACGCACAGGGGGCATTACAATGAGCAGTTCTTC. Its protein product is CASSLTHRGHYNEQFF.